Each of the 8 T cell receptor beta chains below was sequenced from the same sample in a study of OX40 agonist ivuxolimab in advanced cancers. Sequenced by immunoSEQ multiplex PCR; TCRdb stores in-frame clones only, minus some. The data contain 55,000 to 75,000 clones, about 89% of them singletons. Sequenced material: CD4+ or CD8+ T cells sorted from blood, taken in a trial of the OX40 agonist ivuxolimab. The receptors here all came from an adult with an advanced solid tumor such as melanoma, head and neck, liver or kidney cancer.

This rearrangement joins TRBV28 to TRBJ1-5, with 7 bases fitting TRBD1. Germline V CDR1 and CDR2: MDHEN, SYDVKM. Germline trimming cut 6 bases from V and 0 bases from J; bases unmatched to any gene: 8. CDR3 length equals 16 residues. The DNA for the CDR3 is TGTGCCAGCAGCCAATGGGGACAGTATAGCAATCAGCCCCAGCATTTT. This translates into CASSQWGQYSNQPQHF.

This sequence joins TRBV5-1 and TRBJ2-5, with D unresolved. Between the trimmed V and J ends, which lost 0 bases and 2 bases, there was a span of 5 bases. Germline V gene data show CDR1 as SGHRS and CDR2 as YFSETQ. This CDR3 region has 13 residues. Here the CDR3 reads CASSLGIQETQYF. Here the CDR3 DNA reads TGCGCCAGCAGCTTGGGAATACAAGAGACCCAGTACTTC. The full variable domain, its missing parts supplied by reference TRBV5-1 and TRBJ2-5, is KAGVTQTPRYLIKTRGQQVTLSCSPISGHRSVSWYQQTPGQGLQFLFEYFSETQRNKGNFPGRFSGRQFSNSRSEMNVSTLELGDSALYLCASSLGIQETQYFGPGTRLLVL.

The chain carries TRBV19 and TRBJ1-2; D is perhaps TRBD1 (6 bases). Germline V CDR1 and CDR2: LNHDA, SQIVND (reference sequence). The CDR3 consists of 14 residues. V was trimmed by 7 bases and J by 3 bases, leaving 15 bases between them. This chain's CDR3 is CASTPDRWDYGYTF. CDR3 nucleotides: TGTGCCAGTACCCCTGACAGGTGGGACTATGGCTACACCTTC. Full variable domain (remainder filled in from reference TRBV19 and TRBJ1-2): DGGITQSPKYLFRKEGQNVTLSCEQNLNHDAMYWYRQDPGQGLRLIYYSQIVNDFQKGDIAEGYSVSREKKESFPLTVTSAQKNPTAFYLCASTPDRWDYGYTFGSGTRLTVV.

This chain connects TRBV14 to TRBJ1-2, with 7 bases fitting TRBD1. The CDR3 extends over 15 amino acids. Germline values: CDR1 SGHDN, CDR2 FVKESK. The V gene end was trimmed by 3 bases and the J gene end by 6 bases; junction bases not matched to a gene: 10. Here the CDR3 reads CASSQRQGERNGYTF. The CDR3 region has the DNA TGTGCCAGCAGCCAGCGGCAGGGGGAGAGGAATGGCTACACCTTC. Using reference TRBV14 and TRBJ1-2 for the parts outside the CDR3, the full variable domain is EAGVTQFPSHSVIEKGQTVTLRCDPISGHDNLYWYRRVMGKEIKFLLHFVKESKQDESGMPNNRFLAERTGGTYSTLKVQPAELEDSGVYFCASSQRQGERNGYTFGSGTRLTVV.

The genes are TRBV14 and TRBJ2-2; a weak D match, TRBD1 (5 bases). The CDR3 length is 16 residues. The V gene lost 0 bases and the J gene lost 7 bases, with 15 bases spanning the gap. Germline CDR1 SGHDN, CDR2 FVKESK. The CDR3 DNA is TGTGCCAGCAGCCAAGATCAGGGAAACAGAAACGGGGAGCTGTTTTTT. This translates into CASSQDQGNRNGELFF.

This chain uses TRBV7-9 with TRBJ2-6, with unresolved D. Trimming took 8 bases from V and 0 from J, leaving 8 bases between them. Germline loops: CDR1 SEHNR, CDR2 FQNEAQ (reference sequence). The CDR3 has 14 amino acids. The CDR3 loop is CASVGNSGANVLTF. DNA of the CDR3: TGTGCCAGCGTTGGGAACTCTGGGGCCAACGTCCTGACTTTC.

CDR3 region: CASSQETVFYEQYF. The CDR3, as DNA: TGCGCCAGCAGCCAAGAGACAGTATTCTACGAGCAGTACTTC. J is TRBJ2-7 and V is TRBV4-3, with a possible D match to TRBD1 (5 bases). The germline V gene encodes CDR1 LGHNA and CDR2 YSLEER. The CDR3 runs to 14 residues. Trimming removed 0 bases at V and 3 bases at J, with 9 bases between.

This chain uses TRBV13 with TRBJ1-1; D may be TRBD1 (6 bases). In germline, CDR1 is PRHDT, CDR2 FYEKMQ (reference sequence). The CDR3 totals 14 residues. V gave up 3 bases and J gave up 0 bases, with 8 bases separating them. This chain's CDR3 is CASSFRQVNTEAFF. The CDR3 DNA is TGTGCCAGCAGCTTCAGACAGGTGAACACTGAAGCTTTCTTT.